Shown below are 15 T cell receptor beta chains from a single sample sequenced in a study of identifying expanded T cells in peripheral blood. Profiled with immunoSEQ multiplex PCR; TCRdb holds only in-frame clones, not every one. The profile covers more than 90,000 clones, with around nine tenths appearing a single time and about 18% taken by the ten largest. Sequenced material: blood. These receptor sequences come from a person aged 18 to 69 in good health.

CDR3 residues: CASSQTRGSSTDTQYF. The DNA for the CDR3 is TGTGCCAGCAGCCAGACTAGGGGTTCTAGCACAGATACGCAGTATTTT. This chain connects TRBV4-2 to TRBJ2-3; weak D call: TRBD2 (6 bases). Germline V gene lookup returns CDR1 LGHNA and CDR2 YNFKEQ. This CDR3 has 16 amino acids. V gave up 3 bases and J gave up 0 bases, with 13 bases separating them.

Here the CDR3 reads CASSLEGDNSPLHF. In DNA form, the CDR3 reads TGTGCCAGCAGTTTAGAGGGGGATAATTCACCCCTCCACTTT. The chain employs TRBV6-6 and TRBJ1-6, with D possibly matching TRBD1 (6 bases). V was clipped by 4 bases and J by 5 bases, with 9 bases between them. Germline V CDR1 and CDR2: MNHNY, SVGAGI (reference sequence). This CDR3 has 14 amino acids.

V and J are TRBV28 and TRBJ2-2, with a possible D match to TRBD1 (7 bases). This CDR3 is 16 amino acids long. With 1 base removed from V and 3 bases from J, the gap between germline ends came to 12 bases. Germline-derived CDR1 and CDR2 are MDHEN and SYDVKM. CDR3 residues: CASSLLAGQYTGELFF. In DNA form, the CDR3 reads TGTGCCAGCAGTTTATTGGCGGGACAGTACACCGGGGAGCTGTTTTTT.

CDR3 bases: TGTGCCAGCAGCTTGGCGAAGGGGGGGTACGAGCAGTTCTTC. Amino acids: CASSLAKGGYEQFF. The chain combines TRBV5-4 with TRBJ2-1, with D tentatively TRBD2 (7 bases). The germline CDR1 and CDR2 sequences are SGHNT and YYREEE (reference sequence). The CDR3 loop spans 14 amino acids. V was cut by 0 bases and J by 10 bases, with 14 bases left in between.

This clone came up once. The chain uses TRBV2 and TRBJ2-3, with D uncertain. Germline V gives CDR1 SNHLY, CDR2 FYNNEI. Trimming cost V 8 bases and J 2 bases, with 5 bases left between them. This CDR3 comprises 11 residues. Here the CDR3 DNA reads TGTGCCAGCGGGCTCACAGATACGCAGTATTTT. Translating it yields CASGLTDTQYF. The full variable domain, rest sourced from reference TRBV2 and TRBJ2-3, is EPEVTQTPSHQVTQMGQEVILRCVPISNHLYFYWYRQILGQKVEFLVSFYNNEISEKSEIFDDQFSVERPDGSNFTLKIRSTKLEDSAMYFCASGLTDTQYFGPGTRLTVL.

The chain uses TRBV5-8 and TRBJ2-6; no definite D call. Between the trimmed V and J ends, which lost 2 bases and 2 bases, there was a span of 2 bases. This CDR3 has 13 amino acids. In germline, CDR1 is SGHTS, CDR2 YDEGEE. The CDR3 spells CASSFAGANVLTF. DNA for the CDR3: TGTGCCAGCAGCTTTGCTGGGGCCAACGTCCTGACTTTC. Drawing the rest from reference TRBV5-8 and TRBJ2-6, the complete variable domain is EAGVTQSPTHLIKTRGQQATLRCSPISGHTSVYWYQQALGLGLQFLLWYDEGEERNRGNFPPRFSGRQFPNYSSELNVNALELEDSALYLCASSFAGANVLTFGAGSRLTVL.

V is TRBV4-2 and J is TRBJ1-2; D remains ambiguous. The CDR3 covers 16 residues. Germline-derived CDR1 and CDR2 are LGHNA and YNFKEQ. V gave up 2 bases and J gave up 4 bases, with 17 bases separating them. CDR3 DNA sequence: TGTGCCAGCAGCCAACTCCAAGTACCGAGGACCTATGGCTACACCTTC. The encoded protein is CASSQLQVPRTYGYTF.

The chain uses TRBV7-7 and TRBJ2-7; perhaps TRBD1 as D (5 bases). The CDR3 is 15 residues long. The ends were cut back, 3 bases at V and 2 bases at J, with 14 bases in the middle. Per germline, CDR1 SSHAT and CDR2 FNYEAQ (reference sequence). CDR3 nucleotide sequence: TGTGCCAGCAGCTTCTGGGGCTTACTGACCTACGAGCAGTACTTC. Protein product: CASSFWGLLTYEQYF.

V gene TRBV27 combines with J gene TRBJ1-1, with a weak D call TRBD1 (5 bases). Trimming removed 5 bases at V and 4 bases at J, with 14 bases between. CDR3 length: 14 amino acids. CDR1 and CDR2 from the germline V gene are MNHEY and SMNVEV (reference sequence). The CDR3: CASSAGWGSTEAFF. CDR3 sequence (DNA): TGTGCCAGCAGTGCAGGGTGGGGGAGCACTGAAGCTTTCTTT.

The CDR3 loop reads CASSYTGGMGFF. The CDR3 DNA follows: TGTGCCAGCAGTTACACAGGGGGTATGGGGTTCTTC. The V call is TRBV2, the J call TRBJ2-1; TRBD1 matches at 8 bases. The ends lost 5 bases at V and 15 bases at J; junction bases unmatched: 9. The CDR3 loop spans 12 amino acids. Germline CDR1 SNHLY, CDR2 FYNNEI.

The chain links TRBV21-1 to TRBJ2-6; TRBD2, the D gene given by the table, was not confirmed from the DNA. TRBV21-1 is a listed pseudogene. This CDR3 contains 18 residues. The CDR3, as DNA: TGTGCCAGCAGCACTGGAGGCGCGGGGGCTCCTGGGGCCAACGTCCTGACTTTC. Translation: CASSTGGAGAPGANVLTF.

This clone has a handful of counts. The chain joins TRBV19 to TRBJ1-5; 9 positions agree with TRBD1. The CDR3 consists of 14 residues. The J segment lost 2 bases and the V segment lost 8 bases, leaving 4 bases of the junction unmatched. Germline lookup yields CDR1 LNHDA and CDR2 SQIVND (reference sequence). The CDR3 protein is CASVGQGGNQPQHF. The CDR3 DNA reads as TGTGCCAGTGTGGGACAGGGTGGCAATCAGCCCCAGCATTTT.

V is TRBV18 and J is TRBJ2-2; a possible D gene is TRBD1 (5 bases). V shed 3 bases and J shed 2 bases, with 13 bases lying between them. CDR1 is KGHSH and CDR2 is LQKENI in the germline V gene. This CDR3 is built from 16 residues. CDR3 residues: CASSPPDMLNTGELFF. The CDR3 DNA is TGTGCCAGCTCACCTCCGGACATGCTCAACACCGGGGAGCTGTTTTTT.

The count of this clone is one. The rearrangement uses TRBV30 and TRBJ2-3; D ambiguous. V lost 4 bases to trimming and J lost 4 bases, with 9 bases between them. The CDR3 spans 12 residues. Germline V gene sequence: CDR1 GTSNPN, CDR2 SVGIG (reference sequence). CDR3: CAWNGDSDTQYF. The CDR3 region has the DNA TGTGCCTGGAACGGAGATTCAGATACGCAGTATTTT.

The chain's CDR3 is CASSRQTLVTGGNYGYTF. Written as DNA, the CDR3 is TGTGCCAGCAGCCGACAAACCCTCGTGACAGGGGGTAACTATGGCTACACCTTC. V and J are TRBV4-2 and TRBJ1-2; 9 bases agree with TRBD1. CDR1 and CDR2 (germline): LGHNA, YNFKEQ. There are 18 residues in the CDR3. V lost 4 bases and J lost 1; bases outside the gene matches: 13.